The next 27 T cell receptor beta chains were all read from a single sample in a study of T cells expressing NK-cell markers. TCRdb reprocessed the 5' RACE reads; each CDR3 protein has one entry and no DNA is given. This sample lists some 390,000 distinct CDR3 sequences; its ten largest clones have around 10%. The specimen sequenced was blood T cells: a sorted CD56 or NKG2C T cell subset, CD4+ or CD8+ T cells, or bulk PBMC T cells (not recorded which). These receptor sequences come from a woman in her fifties or sixties in good health.

The CDR3 is CASGLPGLATDTQYF. This rearrangement joins TRBV11-2 to TRBJ2-3; as DNA is missing, the TRBD1 call by TCRdb cannot be tested. The CDR3 extends over 15 amino acids. CDR1 is SGHAT and CDR2 is FQNNGV in the germline V gene.

The genes are TRBV5-1 and TRBJ2-5; TCRdb returns TRBD2, unconfirmable since there is no DNA. Looked up from germline, CDR1 is SGHRS and CDR2 is YFSETQ. The CDR3 is 14 residues long. The CDR3 sequence: CASSLAGGSETQYF.

The genes are TRBV20-1 and TRBJ1-1. Germline lookup yields CDR1 DFQATT and CDR2 SNEGSKA (reference sequence). The CDR3 is made up of 12 amino acids. CDR3 protein: CSARRRAFEAFF.

The V call is TRBV6-1, the J call TRBJ1-3; no DNA is available, so the TRBD1 call from TCRdb remains unchecked. Looked up from germline, CDR1 is MNHNS and CDR2 is SASEGT. The CDR3 loop spans 17 amino acids. CDR3 sequence reads: CASSEGQDGLGRNTIYF.

The chain is built from TRBV6-1 and TRBJ2-2; TCRdb calls TRBD2, which cannot be checked without DNA. CDR1 is MNHNS and CDR2 is SASEGT in the germline V gene. CDR3 length equals 15 residues. The CDR3 sequence: CASRTSGYNTGELFF.

The CDR3 is CASSLLGPGELFF. The chain employs TRBV5-1 and TRBJ2-2; TCRdb picks TRBD1, but there is no DNA to check that call. The CDR3 totals 13 residues. The germline CDR1 and CDR2 sequences are SGHRS and YFSETQ. The full variable domain, its missing parts supplied by reference TRBV5-1 and TRBJ2-2, is KAGVTQTPRYLIKTRGQQVTLSCSPISGHRSVSWYQQTPGQGLQFLFEYFSETQRNKGNFPGRFSGRQFSNSRSEMNVSTLELGDSALYLCASSLLGPGELFFGEGSRLTVL.

This chain joins TRBV5-1 and TRBJ1-1; TCRdb selects TRBD1, and the lack of DNA leaves this call unchecked. The CDR3 is 15 amino acids. Germline V gene sequence: CDR1 SGHRS, CDR2 YFSETQ. The CDR3 loop reads CASSHSQGARDGAFF.

The chain uses TRBV28 and TRBJ2-2; the D gene TCRdb calls, TRBD2, cannot be checked with no DNA. The V gene's germline CDR1 is MDHEN and CDR2 SYDVKM. The CDR3 sequence is 14 residues long. The CDR3: CASRVGRNTGELFF.

The chain has TRBV27 and TRBJ1-3; TCRdb proposes TRBD1, but this gene call is untestable without DNA. The CDR3 extends over 16 amino acids. The V gene's germline CDR1 is MNHEY and CDR2 SMNVEV (reference sequence). CDR3 loop: CASSPLQGIAGNTIYF.

V usage is TRBV10-2 and J usage is TRBJ2-1; with no DNA, the TCRdb D assignment of TRBD1 cannot be verified. This CDR3 region has 14 residues. The V gene's germline CDR1 is WSHSY and CDR2 SAAADI. The CDR3 reads CASSFGGGYNEQFF.

This chain links TRBV4-1 with TRBJ2-2. Germline V gene data show CDR1 as MGHRA and CDR2 as YSYEKL. This CDR3 comprises 12 residues. This CDR3 is CASSHVYGELFF.

The V gene is TRBV24-1, the J gene TRBJ2-1; TCRdb lists TRBD2, though no DNA is available to test this call. Germline CDR1 is KGHDR and CDR2 is SFDVKD. The CDR3 is made up of 18 amino acids. CDR3 sequence reads: CATSGPGLAGESYNEQFF.

This chain's CDR3 is CATSSSRTGNSPLHF. This chain connects TRBV15 to TRBJ1-6; TCRdb's assignment of TRBD1 cannot be checked, as there is no DNA. CDR3 size: 15 residues. Germline assignment: CDR1 LNHNV and CDR2 YYDKDF (reference sequence).

The V gene is TRBV29-1, the J gene TRBJ2-2. Germline V gene lookup returns CDR1 SQVTM and CDR2 ANQGSEA. This CDR3 has 12 residues. The CDR3 reads CSVRTTTGELFF.

V usage is TRBV12-3 or TRBV12-4 and J usage is TRBJ1-6; lacking DNA, the TRBD1 call made by TCRdb goes unchecked. The length of the CDR3 is 14 residues. The CDR3 loop is CASSLGGWGNPLHF.

The chain joins TRBV5-1 to TRBJ2-1. The CDR3 has 15 residues. The germline V gene has CDR1 SGHRS and CDR2 YFSETQ. The CDR3 loop reads CASSSGLDINNEQFF.

The chain carries TRBV12-3 or TRBV12-4 and TRBJ2-5; the TRBD1 assignment by TCRdb is unverifiable without DNA. The CDR3 has 16 amino acids. The CDR3 here is CASSLYGQGRGETQYF.

The gene calls are TRBV2 and TRBJ2-2. CDR1 and CDR2 (germline): SNHLY, FYNNEI. This CDR3 has 13 amino acids. The CDR3 here is CASSERWSGELFF.

The chain combines TRBV12-3 or TRBV12-4 with TRBJ2-7. This CDR3 is 15 amino acids long. CDR3 in amino acids: CASSLSGPSSYEQYF.

This sequence joins TRBV11-3 and TRBJ2-1; no DNA is available, so the TRBD2 call from TCRdb remains unchecked. The germline V gene has CDR1 SGHNT and CDR2 YENEEA. The CDR3 is 14 amino acids. CDR3 region: CASNAGTSGSEQFF.

This chain joins TRBV4-1 and TRBJ2-5; TCRdb selects TRBD1, and the lack of DNA leaves this call unchecked. The CDR3 runs 16 residues. Germline V gene data show CDR1 as MGHRA and CDR2 as YSYEKL. CDR3 in amino acids: CASSRHPGRYQETQYF.

This rearrangement joins TRBV6-1 to TRBJ2-3. Germline CDR1 and CDR2: MNHNS and SASEGT. This CDR3 is built from 12 residues. The chain's CDR3 is CASAQGSDTQYF.

The chain combines TRBV2 with TRBJ2-3; TCRdb picks TRBD1, but there is no DNA to check that call. Germline assignment: CDR1 SNHLY and CDR2 FYNNEI. The CDR3 consists of 15 residues. CDR3 sequence: CASSPPTISTDTQYF. Combining the CDR3 with reference TRBV2 and TRBJ2-3 gives the whole variable domain EPEVTQTPSHQVTQMGQEVILRCVPISNHLYFYWYRQILGQKVEFLVSFYNNEISEKSEIFDDQFSVERPDGSNFTLKIRSTKLEDSAMYFCASSPPTISTDTQYFGPGTRLTVL.

CDR3 residues: CASSVVARGSYNEQFF. This chain links TRBV9 with TRBJ2-1; lacking DNA, the TRBD2 call made by TCRdb goes unchecked. The length of the CDR3 is 16 residues. The germline V gene has CDR1 SGDLS and CDR2 YYNGEE. The complete variable domain, with remaining parts taken from reference TRBV9 and TRBJ2-1, reads DSGVTQTPKHLITATGQRVTLRCSPRSGDLSVYWYQQSLDQGLQFLIQYYNGEERAKGNILERFSAQQFPDLHSELNLSSLELGDSALYFCASSVVARGSYNEQFFGPGTRLTVL.

J is TRBJ2-7 and V is TRBV12-3 or TRBV12-4. The CDR3 runs 12 residues. The CDR3 reads CASRSPNYEQYF.

The chain combines TRBV12-3 or TRBV12-4 with TRBJ1-2. The CDR3 contains 11 residues. CDR3 protein: CASRQSYGYTF.

The rearrangement links TRBV25-1 to TRBJ2-5; absent DNA, TCRdb's TRBD2 call cannot be checked. This CDR3 is built from 15 residues. CDR1 is MGHDK and CDR2 is SYGVNS in the germline V gene. The CDR3 is CASSQPSLVQETQYF.